The clone carrying this TCR beta chain was found many times. Its specificity is unknown. These data originate in a study of T cells in Graves' hyperthyroidism and ophthalmopathy. Study-wide findings and caveats: Most thyroid clonotypes expanded above 0.001 appeared in blood too.

Germline V gene sequence: CDR1 GTSNPN, CDR2 SVGIG (reference sequence). V was cut by 2 bases and J by 8 bases, with 15 bases left in between. The CDR3 is 13 residues long. Regions amplified from RNA transcripts were the TCR beta CDR3 regions. HTBI primers were used for first-round RT-PCR of the TCR CDR3. MiXCR, applied by TCRdb to the multiplex PCR reads, yields one record per CDR3 protein. The profile shows hundreds of thousands of distinct CDR3 sequences, 13% of them singletons. The chain links TRBV30 to TRBJ1-2; D not certain. Sequencing was carried out using blood. This clonotype was sampled from a woman younger than 35 with Graves' hyperthyroidism. The CDR3 sequence is CAWSPQLEGGYTF. The CDR3 nucleotides read TGTGCCTGGAGTCCACAGCTTGAAGGGGGCTACACCTTC.